Following are 3 T cell receptor beta chains from one sample sequenced in a study of blood T cell repertoires in COVID-19. Generated by immunoSEQ multiplex PCR, the TCRdb table keeps only in-frame clones and is missing some. Altogether 150,000 to 200,000 clones are present, 80% being singletons, with the ten largest covering around 15%. Sample: PBMCs or T cells enriched from blood (not recorded which). The receptors originated from a man between 60 and 70 years old who had been exposed to COVID-19.

The chain combines TRBV5-4 with TRBJ2-3, with TRBD2 matching 10 bases. The V gene end was trimmed by 4 bases and the J gene end by 2 bases; junction bases not matched to a gene: 10. This CDR3 comprises 17 residues. The germline CDR1 and CDR2 sequences are SGHNT and YYREEE (reference sequence). CDR3 amino acids: CASSRRLAGSPTDTQYF. The CDR3 nucleotides are TGTGCCAGCAGCCGCCGACTAGCGGGTTCCCCCACAGATACGCAGTATTTT.

This chain joins TRBV5-8 and TRBJ1-2; TRBD1 matches at 9 bases. This CDR3 contains 14 residues. Trimming cost V 4 bases and J 5 bases; bases outside gene matches: 6. The germline gives CDR1 SGHTS, CDR2 YDEGEE. The CDR3 nucleotides read TGTGCCAGCAGCCCGACAGGGGGTAGTTATGGCTACACCTTC. Translation: CASSPTGGSYGYTF.

Only one count was recorded for this clone. The chain is built from TRBV21-1 and TRBJ2-7; the listed D gene, TRBD1, was not tested against the DNA. TRBV21-1 corresponds to a pseudogene. The CDR3 is 13 amino acids. As DNA, the CDR3 is TGTGCCAGGAACGGGACAGGGCGATACGAGCAGTACTTC. Amino acids: CARNGTGRYEQYF.